The clone carrying this T cell receptor beta chain has more than one count but fewer than ten. Its antigen is as yet unknown. At one of its ends the junction is not consistent with the germline gene, which may arise from a read error. The data belong to a study of T-cell reconstitution after alpha-beta-depleted transplantation in children. Study conclusions and caveats: Some patients' high day-60 TCRbeta diversity was traced to surviving recipient T cells and thymic progenitors. About two months after transplant, alpha-beta T cells reportedly came from several hundred expanded graft clones.

The CDR3 totals 18 residues. CDR1 and CDR2 (germline): KGHDR, SFDVKD. Unique molecular identifiers were incorporated during preparation of the TCRbeta library. TCRdb called the PCR reads again in MiXCR, with one record for every CDR3 protein. The table includes more than 2,500 distinct CDR3 sequences, roughly 30% detected once. This sequence originates from a male patient between 2 and 15 years old who had a stem cell transplant for acute myeloid leukemia, so the T cells may come from the graft donor. The genes are TRBV24-1 and TRBJ1-1; D is uncertain. Sequenced here: PBMCs, mostly from graft donor cells, sampled 60 days after TCRalphabeta/CD19-depleted stem cell transplant. CDR3 sequence (DNA): TGTGGCACCATTTATTTAGGTTTAGAACGACAAAGCAACACTGAAGCTTTCTTT. Translated, it gives CGTIYLGLERQSNTEAFF.